This T cell receptor beta chain is from a study of blood T cell repertoires in COVID-19. Original processing methods: Estimation of nucleated cell counts relied on the amplification of reference gene primers. Sequencing was performed with immunoSEQ multiplex PCR; in TCRdb, only in-frame clones are kept and a portion is missing. The V and J calls and clone size are taken from that table; D and trimming were inferred from the DNA. The sample has under 250,000 clones, approximately 86% seen once. V lost 6 bases and J 8 bases, leaving 13 bases between the germline ends. Germline-derived CDR1 and CDR2 are MGHDK and SYGVNS. The CDR3 covers 12 residues.

Material: peripheral blood. This chain connects TRBV25-1 to TRBJ1-1; D perhaps matches TRBD1 (6 bases). The sequence was obtained from a woman between 65 and 79 years old with active or convalescent COVID-19. The CDR3 DNA is TGTGCCAGCAGAGCCGGGACAATCGAAGCTTTCTTT. Translation gives CASRAGTIEAFF.